These 2 T cell receptor beta chains were sequenced from one sample in a study of cytomegalovirus exposure and HLA in healthy donors. Amplification used 60 Vbeta primers and 13 Jbeta primers. The assay was immunoSEQ multiplex PCR, and TCRdb's table has in-frame clones only and misses some. The data contain under 200,000 clones, approximately 84% of them singletons. Source material: PBMCs. These receptors were collected from a boy between 5 and 17 years old in good health and CMV-seronegative.

This chain uses TRBV19 with TRBJ1-5; D unclear. The V gene lost 2 bases and the J gene lost 7 bases, with 6 bases spanning the gap. The CDR3 is 12 residues long. Germline V lookup: CDR1 LNHDA, CDR2 SQIVND (reference sequence). The CDR3 reads CASSIIQQPQHF. CDR3 DNA sequence: TGTGCCAGTAGTATAATCCAGCAGCCCCAGCATTTT.

V is TRBV5-6 and J is TRBJ1-2; tentatively, D is TRBD1 (5 bases). V was trimmed by 4 bases and J by 3 bases, leaving 16 bases between them. The germline CDR1 and CDR2 sequences are SGHDT and YYEEEE. CDR3 length equals 15 residues. The CDR3 here is CASSTHPTEDYGYTF. The CDR3 nucleotides read TGTGCCAGCAGCACCCACCCGACAGAAGACTATGGCTACACCTTC. Looking up the rest from reference TRBV5-6 and TRBJ1-2 gives the full variable domain: DAGVTQSPTHLIKTRGQQVTLRCSPKSGHDTVSWYQQALGQGPQFIFQYYEEEERQRGNFPDRFSGHQFPNYSSELNVNALLLGDSALYLCASSTHPTEDYGYTFGSGTRLTVV.